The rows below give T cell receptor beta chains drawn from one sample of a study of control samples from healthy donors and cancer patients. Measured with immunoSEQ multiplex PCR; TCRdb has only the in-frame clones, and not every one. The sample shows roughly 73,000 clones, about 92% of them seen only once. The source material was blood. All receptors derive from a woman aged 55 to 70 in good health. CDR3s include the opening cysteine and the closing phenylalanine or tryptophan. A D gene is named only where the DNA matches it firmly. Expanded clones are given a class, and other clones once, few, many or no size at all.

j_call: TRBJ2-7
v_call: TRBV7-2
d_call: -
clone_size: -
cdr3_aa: CASSRAGTYEQYF
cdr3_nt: TGTGCCAGCAGCCGGGCGGGGACCTACGAGCAGTACTTC

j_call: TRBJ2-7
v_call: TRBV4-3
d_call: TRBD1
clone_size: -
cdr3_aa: CASSQEVGDRVAYEQYF
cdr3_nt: TGCGCCAGCAGCCAAGAGGTCGGGGACAGGGTGGCCTACGAGCAGTACTTC

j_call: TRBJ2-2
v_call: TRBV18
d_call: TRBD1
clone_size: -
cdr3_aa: CASSPGQVNTGELFF
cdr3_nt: TGTGCCAGCTCACCGGGACAGGTTAACACCGGGGAGCTGTTTTTT

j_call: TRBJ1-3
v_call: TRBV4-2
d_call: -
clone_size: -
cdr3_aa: CASSRDASGNTIYF
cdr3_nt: TGTGCCAGCAGCCGCGATGCCTCTGGAAACACCATATATTTT

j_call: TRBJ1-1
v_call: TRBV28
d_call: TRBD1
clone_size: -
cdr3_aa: CASSLGPDRGSAFF
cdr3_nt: TGTGCCAGCAGTTTGGGCCCCGACAGGGGGTCGGCTTTCTTT

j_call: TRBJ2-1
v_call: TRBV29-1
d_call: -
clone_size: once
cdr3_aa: CSVDPAGGNEQFF
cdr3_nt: TGCAGCGTTGATCCTGCAGGGGGGAATGAGCAGTTCTTC

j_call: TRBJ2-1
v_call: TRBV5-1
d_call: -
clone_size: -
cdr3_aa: CASSLAHTGFNEQFF
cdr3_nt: TGCGCCAGCAGCTTGGCGCATACAGGTTTCAATGAGCAGTTCTTC

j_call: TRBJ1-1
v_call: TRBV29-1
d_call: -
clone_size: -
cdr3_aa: CSVVPTMNTEAFF
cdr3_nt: TGCAGCGTTGTCCCTACTATGAACACTGAAGCTTTCTTT

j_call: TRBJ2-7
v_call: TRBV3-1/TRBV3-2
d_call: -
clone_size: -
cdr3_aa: CASSQDLAEAYEQYF
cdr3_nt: TGTGCCAGCAGCCAAGATCTGGCCGAAGCCTACGAGCAGTACTTC

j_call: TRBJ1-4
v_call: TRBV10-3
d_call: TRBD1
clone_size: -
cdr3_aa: CAISVGGDSEKLFF
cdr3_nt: TGTGCCATCAGTGTGGGCGGGGACAGCGAAAAACTGTTTTTT